This T cell receptor beta chain emerged from a study of T cell changes during pregnancy in multiple sclerosis. Profiling relied on immunoSEQ multiplex PCR, and the TCRdb table lists in-frame clones only, not all of them. This table has over 45,000 clones, around 94% appearing once. The CDR3 sequence is 15 residues long. V lost 7 bases, J lost 7 bases, and 12 bases stayed unmatched. Germline V gives CDR1 SGHRS, CDR2 YFSETQ. This sequence originates from a female donor in good health, enrolled as a control in a pregnancy study. This specimen was CD4+ T cells from peripheral blood mononuclear cells, taken in the second trimester of pregnancy. The chain combines TRBV5-1 with TRBJ2-1, with 9 bases lining up with TRBD2. CDR3 sequence: CASAPMAGGLNEQFF. The CDR3 region has the DNA TGCGCCAGCGCCCCTATGGCGGGGGGGCTGAATGAGCAGTTCTTC.